This paragraph covers one TCR beta chain sequence. These data come from a study of blood T cell repertoires in COVID-19. At the level of the study: From T cells, B-cell-depleted T cells, or PBMCs came the material, which was cDNA or gDNA.

Libraries were prepared by immunoSEQ multiplex PCR; TCRdb keeps only in-frame clonotypes and omits some of them. Of under 300,000 clones listed, 85% are singletons. Material: peripheral blood. This receptor was identified in a woman aged 55-75 years with active or convalescent COVID-19.

CDR3 protein: CASSEHRGKPQHF. DNA of the CDR3: TGTGCCAGCAGTGAACACAGGGGCAAACCCCAGCATTTT. The V and J genes are TRBV6-1 and TRBJ1-5; 7 bases match TRBD1. Trimming cost V 2 bases and J 10 bases; bases outside gene matches: 5. This CDR3 contains 13 residues. Germline V gene lookup returns CDR1 MNHNS and CDR2 SASEGT.